This TCR beta chain was sequenced during a study of post-analysis software for immune sequencing data. Looking at the study overall: Relapsing-remitting, secondary progressive and progressive-relapsing forms made up the multiple sclerosis disease courses.

Broader study findings: The study found TRBV5-6, TRBV5-1 and TRBV20-1 among five TRBV segments more frequent in patients than controls.

Concerning this clonotype itself: The antigen is undetermined.

V shed 5 bases and J 6 bases; nucleotides not matched to a gene: 9. Germline V gives CDR1 SEHNR, CDR2 FQNEAQ (reference sequence). The CDR3 length is 15 residues. Libraries were made from TCR beta cDNA, and they carried unique molecular identifiers. MiXCR, run by TCRdb on the PCR reads, gives a single entry per CDR3 protein. The repertoire holds about 400,000 distinct CDR3 sequences, 30% to 45% seen once, with roughly an eighth in the top ten. The TCR originated in a girl aged 10 to 17 with multiple sclerosis. The sequencing input was blood. The genes are TRBV7-9 and TRBJ2-1, with 8 nucleotides matching TRBD2. The CDR3 region has the DNA TGTGCCAGCAGCCACGGGGGGGAGCCCTTCAATGAGCAGTTCTTC. Amino acids: CASSHGGEPFNEQFF.